Shown below are 2 T cell receptor beta chains from a single sample sequenced in a study of cytomegalovirus exposure and HLA in healthy donors. Both 60 Vbeta primers and 13 Jbeta primers went into the PCR. The table came from immunoSEQ multiplex PCR; TCRdb's copy has only in-frame clones and leaves some out. The table includes 150,000 to 200,000 clones, over 60% detected once. The source material was PBMCs. The source of these receptors is a woman between 40 and 55 years old in good health and CMV-seronegative.

The rearrangement links TRBV5-6 to TRBJ2-4; 11 nucleotides match TRBD2. V trimming: 1 base; J trimming: 4 bases; junction bases outside the gene matches: 4. Germline-derived CDR1 and CDR2 are SGHDT and YYEEEE. The CDR3 covers 16 residues. The DNA for the CDR3 is TGTGCCAGCAGCTTGCTAGCGGGAGGTGAAAAAAACATTCAGTACTTC. Translation: CASSLLAGGEKNIQYF.

The J gene is TRBJ2-3, the V gene TRBV6-5; D is uncertain. The CDR3 totals 13 residues. Germline assignment: CDR1 MNHEY and CDR2 SVGAGI. The V gene lost 6 bases and the J gene lost 3 bases, with 10 bases spanning the gap. As DNA, the CDR3 is TGTGCCAGCAGCTCCCGGGTTACAGATACGCAGTATTTT. It encodes CASSSRVTDTQYF.